This T cell receptor beta chain was documented in a study of shared clonotypes between healthy human individuals (TCRdb year 2020). Turning to the overall study: Three men and two women, aged 18 to 49 years, made up the cohort. For each donor, CD4 naive and CD4 memory were each run on three plates, CD8 naive on two plates, and CD8 memory on one plate. Per donor, leukapheresis produced somewhere between about 0.94 and 9 billion PBMCs. To estimate repertoire size and how much clonotype sharing occurs between individuals, the study deeply sequenced the blood TCR repertoires of several healthy adults. Libraries were prepared and TCR repertoires were sequenced by different laboratories using diverse techniques, in order to increase sequencing depth and limit assay-specific biases.

Using the deep immunoSEQ assay, multiplex PCR amplified TCR CDR3 regions from genomic DNA. For each cell subset, the extracted genomic DNA was distributed evenly across all wells of several immunoSEQ 96-well plates, and each plate served as one replicate. Each replicate PCR for sorted subsets received about 180 ng genomic DNA, equal to about 30,000 T cell genomes. Purified libraries were quantified with a Qubit 3.0 fluorometer, sized on a Bioanalyzer 2100, and re-quantified with the KAPA Library Quantification kit. Each immunoSEQ 96-well plate was sequenced on its own single-read 150-cycle Illumina NextSeq 550 flow cell. Under the source paper's analysis protocol: Because only junctional sequences without quality scores were contained in the immunoSEQ output, filtering matching that applied to full-length reads could not be performed. Sequences were annotated with PyIR, a Python wrapper for IgBLAST v1.9, and V/J genes and CDR3 were assigned using IMGT germline references. Reads were removed for weak V/J assignments (E-value above 1e-6), missing CDR3, stop codons, out-of-frame junctions, or ambiguous translated residues. A V3J clonotype was defined by an identical inferred V gene, J gene, and CDR3 amino acid sequence. The percentage overlap between two repertoires was calculated by dividing the number of shared unique clonotypes by the size of the smaller repertoire. Three approaches were used to assess repertoire richness: RTK rarefaction, the Chao1 estimator, and Recon v2.1 estimates of unobserved clonotypes. Generation probabilities were computed with OLGA for all TCRbeta clonotypes obtained by the gDNA method from four donors. In its TCRdb copy, this immuneACCESS table keeps in-frame sequences only and misses some clones. Where compared with another copy, unresolved V genes explain less than half of these, and the others have no known cause. V and J calls plus clone size are reproduced from that table; the DNA served to infer D and trimming. This sample is represented by roughly 2.1 million clones; roughly 91% of them were singletons. 1.7% of the sample is held by the ten biggest clonotypes.

CDR1 and CDR2, looked up from the germline V gene (reference sequence), are LNHNV and YYDKDF. Taken from cysteine to phenylalanine, the CDR3 has 17 residues. Only the CDR3 portion is preserved as DNA: 51 bases, with reading frame beginning at the first base. Germline trimming amounts to 0 bases on V and 5 bases on J, with 8 as the count of junction bases outside the gene matches. With regard to this clone: Its target antigen remains unknown. Per-base qualities were not stored, and no clone one base away is much larger.

CD8 naive samples consisted of CD45RO-negative cells that were positively selected for CCR7, yielding a CD45RA+CCR7+ population without TemRA cells. Donors were healthy HIV-negative adults with no recently reported acute infections or vaccinations. Every donor was a Caucasian adult living in Nashville, Tennessee, USA. Blood was collected by leukapheresis, and PBMCs were isolated by Ficoll-Histopaque density gradient centrifugation and then cryopreserved in liquid nitrogen vapor phase. Purity and quantity of every magnetically sorted T cell population were checked by analytical flow cytometry. From each sorted fraction, genomic DNA was isolated and quantified by UV absorbance on a Nanodrop 2000c. What the authors observed across the whole study: Approximately 5% of naive CD4, roughly 3.6% of naive CD8, about 2.5% of memory CD4, and about 0.4% of memory CD8 clonotypes were shared across a few donors. Even with the large sequencing depth, rarefaction of the sorted-subset datasets indicated that sequencing was incomplete. Compared with non-shared clonotypes, clonotypes shared by all four sorted-subset donors had higher generation probabilities. Because the study included a small number of donors, the genetic and exposure-history diversity represented was limited. Pairwise subsampling indicated that sequencing depth was expected to affect the degree of clonotype sharing among donors. Sampling was restricted to blood, and TCR repertoires in tissue are likely to differ from TCR repertoires in blood. Larger estimated clonotype richness was generally found for naive subsets than for memory subsets.

The sequenced sample consisted of naive CD8+ T cells from PBMCs. The sample's cell subset or site label, decoded: CD45RA+CCR7+. The origin of this receptor is a man younger than 30 in good health. Some clones in this sample may be carry-over from other donors' samples. The chain joins TRBV15 to TRBJ2-1; 9 middle bases align to TRBD1. The DNA is TGTGCCACCAGCAGAGACCTTTACAGGGGGCCTAACAATGAGCAGTTCTTC. Its translation is CATSRDLYRGPNNEQFF.